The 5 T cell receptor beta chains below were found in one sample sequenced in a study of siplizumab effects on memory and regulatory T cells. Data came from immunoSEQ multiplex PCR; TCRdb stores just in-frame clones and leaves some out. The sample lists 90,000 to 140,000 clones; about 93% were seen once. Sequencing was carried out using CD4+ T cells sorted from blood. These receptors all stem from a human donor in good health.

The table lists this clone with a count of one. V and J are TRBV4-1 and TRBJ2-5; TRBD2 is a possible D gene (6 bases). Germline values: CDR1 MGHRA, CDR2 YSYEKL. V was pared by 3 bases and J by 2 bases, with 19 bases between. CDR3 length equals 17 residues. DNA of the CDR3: TGCGCCAGCAGCCAGGGCCCCTGGGGGGAACTACAAGAGACCCAGTACTTC. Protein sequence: CASSQGPWGELQETQYF.

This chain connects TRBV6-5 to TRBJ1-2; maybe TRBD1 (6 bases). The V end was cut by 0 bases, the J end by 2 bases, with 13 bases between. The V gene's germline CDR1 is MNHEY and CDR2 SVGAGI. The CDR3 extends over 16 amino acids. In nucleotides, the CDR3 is TGTGCCAGCAGTTACTCGAGAGGGGGGCTGAACTATGGCTACACCTTC. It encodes CASSYSRGGLNYGYTF.

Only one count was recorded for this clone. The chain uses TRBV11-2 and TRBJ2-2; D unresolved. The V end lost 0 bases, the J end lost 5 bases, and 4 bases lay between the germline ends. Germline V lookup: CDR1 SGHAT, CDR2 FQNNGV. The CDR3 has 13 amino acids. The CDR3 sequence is CASSLERTGELFF. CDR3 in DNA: TGTGCCAGCAGCTTAGAGAGGACCGGGGAGCTGTTTTTT.

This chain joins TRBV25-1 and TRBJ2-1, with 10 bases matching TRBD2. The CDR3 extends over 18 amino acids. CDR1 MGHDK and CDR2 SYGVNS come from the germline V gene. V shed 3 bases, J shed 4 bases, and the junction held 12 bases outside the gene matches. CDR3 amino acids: CASSEVRVAGGAYNEQFF. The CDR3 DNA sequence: TGTGCCAGCAGTGAGGTTAGGGTAGCGGGAGGTGCTTACAATGAGCAGTTCTTC.

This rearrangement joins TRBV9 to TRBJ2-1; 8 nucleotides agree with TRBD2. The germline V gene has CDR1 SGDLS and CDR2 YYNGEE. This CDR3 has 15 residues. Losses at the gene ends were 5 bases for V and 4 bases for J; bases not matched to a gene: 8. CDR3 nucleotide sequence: TGTGCCAGCAGTCGTACCGGGACTAGTTACAATGAGCAGTTCTTC. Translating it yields CASSRTGTSYNEQFF.